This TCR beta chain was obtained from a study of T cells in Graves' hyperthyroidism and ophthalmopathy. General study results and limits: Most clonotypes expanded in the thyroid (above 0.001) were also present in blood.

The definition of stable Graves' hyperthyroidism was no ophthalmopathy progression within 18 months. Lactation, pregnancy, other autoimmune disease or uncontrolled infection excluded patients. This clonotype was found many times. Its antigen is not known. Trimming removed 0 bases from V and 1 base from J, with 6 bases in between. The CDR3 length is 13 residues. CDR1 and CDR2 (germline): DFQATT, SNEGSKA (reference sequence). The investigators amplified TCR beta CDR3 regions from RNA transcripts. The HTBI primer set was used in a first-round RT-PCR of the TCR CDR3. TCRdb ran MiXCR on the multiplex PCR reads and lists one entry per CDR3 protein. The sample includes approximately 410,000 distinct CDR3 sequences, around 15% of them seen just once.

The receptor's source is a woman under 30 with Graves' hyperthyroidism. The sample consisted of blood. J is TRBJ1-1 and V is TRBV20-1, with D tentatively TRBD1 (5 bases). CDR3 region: CSARDQGNTEAFF. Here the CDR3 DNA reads TGCAGTGCTAGAGATCAGGGGAACACTGAAGCTTTCTTT.